What follows is one T cell receptor (beta chain) and its context. The source of the sample is a study of blood T cell repertoires in COVID-19. Study-level background: Samples came from the United States, Italy and Spain, spanning acute and convalescent COVID-19.

V dropped 2 bases and J dropped 3 bases, with 14 bases sitting between them. The CDR3 loop spans 15 amino acids. Germline-derived CDR1 and CDR2 are KGHSH and LQKENI. Study processing details: Reference gene primer amplification yielded estimated nucleated cell counts. Assay used: immunoSEQ multiplex PCR; TCRdb lists only in-frame clones, some missing. V and J calls and clone size are copied from that table; D and trimming were computed from the DNA. Counted here are 300,000 to 400,000 clones, roughly 90% occurring once; the ten biggest clones make up roughly 6.6%. The origin of this receptor is a woman in her seventies with COVID-19, enrolled during active disease. The chain combines TRBV18 with TRBJ2-7, with D possibly TRBD2 on 6 matching bases. Sequencing input: peripheral blood. CDR3 sequence: CASSPGAGPSYEQYF. The CDR3 region has the DNA TGTGCCAGCTCACCAGGGGCGGGACCTAGCTACGAGCAGTACTTC.